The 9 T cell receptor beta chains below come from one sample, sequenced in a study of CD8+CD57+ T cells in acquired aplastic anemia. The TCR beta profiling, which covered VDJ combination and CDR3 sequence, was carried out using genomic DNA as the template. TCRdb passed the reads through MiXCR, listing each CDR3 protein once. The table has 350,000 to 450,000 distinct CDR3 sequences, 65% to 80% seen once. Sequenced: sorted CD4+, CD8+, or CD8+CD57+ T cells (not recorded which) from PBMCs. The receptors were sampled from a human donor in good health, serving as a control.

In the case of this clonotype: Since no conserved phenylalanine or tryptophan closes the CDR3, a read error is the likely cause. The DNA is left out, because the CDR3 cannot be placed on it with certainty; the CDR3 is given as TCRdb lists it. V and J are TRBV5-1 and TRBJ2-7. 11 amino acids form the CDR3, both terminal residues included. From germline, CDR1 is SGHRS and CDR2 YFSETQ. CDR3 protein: CASSLSYERYS.

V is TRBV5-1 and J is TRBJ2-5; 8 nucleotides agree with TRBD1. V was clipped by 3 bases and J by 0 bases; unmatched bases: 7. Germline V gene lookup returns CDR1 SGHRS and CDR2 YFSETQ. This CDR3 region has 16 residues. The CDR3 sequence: CASSSLTGGYQETQYF. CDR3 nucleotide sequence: TGCGCCAGCAGCTCGTTAACAGGGGGGTACCAAGAGACCCAGTACTTC.

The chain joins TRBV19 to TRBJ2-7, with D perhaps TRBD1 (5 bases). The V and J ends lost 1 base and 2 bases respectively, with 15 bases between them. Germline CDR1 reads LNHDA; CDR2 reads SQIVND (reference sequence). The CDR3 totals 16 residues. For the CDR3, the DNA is TGTGCCAGTAGTATAGGTGCCAACTCAGGGCCCTACGAGCAGTACTTC. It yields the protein CASSIGANSGPYEQYF.

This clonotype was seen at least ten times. The CDR3 loop reads CASSERGGQETQYF. The CDR3 DNA sequence: TGCGCCAGCAGTGAGAGGGGGGGCCAAGAGACCCAGTACTTC. The chain couples TRBV10-1 to TRBJ2-5; weak D call: TRBD2 (7 bases). The germline V and J ends were trimmed by 2 bases and 1 base, with 8 bases remaining between them. In germline, CDR1 is WNHNN, CDR2 SYGVQD (reference sequence). CDR3 length: 14 amino acids.

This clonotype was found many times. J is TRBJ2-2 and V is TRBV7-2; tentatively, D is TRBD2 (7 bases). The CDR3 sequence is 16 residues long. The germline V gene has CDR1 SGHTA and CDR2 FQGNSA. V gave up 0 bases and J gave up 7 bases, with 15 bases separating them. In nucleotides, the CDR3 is TGTGCCAGCAGCTTAGCGGGGGGGCTGTTTGGCGGGGAGCTGTTTTTT. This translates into CASSLAGGLFGGELFF. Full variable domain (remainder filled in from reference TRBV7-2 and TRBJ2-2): GAGVSQSPSNKVTEKGKDVELRCDPISGHTALYWYRQSLGQGLEFLIYFQGNSAPDKSGLPSDRFSAERTGGSVSTLTIQRTQQEDSAVYLCASSLAGGLFGGELFFGEGSRLTVL.

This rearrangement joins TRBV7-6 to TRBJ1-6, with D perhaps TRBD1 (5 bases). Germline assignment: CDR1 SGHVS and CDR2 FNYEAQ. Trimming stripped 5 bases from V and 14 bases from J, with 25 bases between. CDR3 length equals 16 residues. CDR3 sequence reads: CASSLGDLAYGYTLHF. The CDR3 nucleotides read TGTGCCAGCAGCCTAGGGGATTTAGCATATGGCTACACCCTCCACTTT.

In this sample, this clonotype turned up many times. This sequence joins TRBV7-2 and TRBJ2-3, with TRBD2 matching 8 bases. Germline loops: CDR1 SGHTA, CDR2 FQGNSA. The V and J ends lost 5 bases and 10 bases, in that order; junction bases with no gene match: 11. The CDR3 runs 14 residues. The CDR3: CASSLGLAPPAQYF. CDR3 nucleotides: TGTGCCAGCAGCCTCGGACTAGCCCCTCCCGCGCAGTATTTT. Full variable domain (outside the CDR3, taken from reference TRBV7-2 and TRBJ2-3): GAGVSQSPSNKVTEKGKDVELRCDPISGHTALYWYRQSLGQGLEFLIYFQGNSAPDKSGLPSDRFSAERTGGSVSTLTIQRTQQEDSAVYLCASSLGLAPPAQYFGPGTRLTVL.

The CDR3 sequence is CSAREGSGATQYF. CDR3 bases: TGCAGTGCTAGAGAGGGGAGTGGGGCCACGCAGTATTTT. The V gene is TRBV20-1, the J gene TRBJ2-3; possibly TRBD1 or TRBD2 for D (5 bases each). The CDR3 is 13 residues long. Germline CDR1 DFQATT, CDR2 SNEGSKA (reference sequence). Trimming removed 0 bases from V and 9 bases from J, with 13 bases in between.

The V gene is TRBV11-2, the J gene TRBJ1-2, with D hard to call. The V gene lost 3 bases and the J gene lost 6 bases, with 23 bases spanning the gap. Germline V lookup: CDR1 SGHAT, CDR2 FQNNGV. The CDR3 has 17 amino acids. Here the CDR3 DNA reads TGTGCCAGCAGCTTTGGGTCGGTGCTTGGGGAGGGAGATGGCTACACCTTC. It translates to CASSFGSVLGEGDGYTF.